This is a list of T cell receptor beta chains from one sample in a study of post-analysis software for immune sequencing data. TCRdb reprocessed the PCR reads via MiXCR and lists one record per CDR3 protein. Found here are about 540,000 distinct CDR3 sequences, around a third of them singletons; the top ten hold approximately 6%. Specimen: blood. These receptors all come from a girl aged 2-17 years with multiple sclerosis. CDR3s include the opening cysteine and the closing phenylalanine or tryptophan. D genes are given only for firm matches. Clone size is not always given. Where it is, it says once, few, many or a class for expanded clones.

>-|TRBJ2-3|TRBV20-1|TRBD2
CSARGGAGGYTDTQYF
TGCAGTGCTAGAGGCGGAGCGGGGGGATACACAGATACGCAGTATTTT
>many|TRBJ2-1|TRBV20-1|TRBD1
CSAIGTGQYNEQFF
TGCAGTGCTATAGGGACAGGGCAATACAATGAGCAGTTCTTC
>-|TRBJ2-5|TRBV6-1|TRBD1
CASRRLGQGPQETQYF
TGTGCCAGCAGGCGCCTAGGACAGGGACCCCAAGAGACCCAGTACTTC
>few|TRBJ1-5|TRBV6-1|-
CASRRQGNQPQHF
TGTGCCAGCAGACGGCAGGGCAATCAGCCCCAGCATTTT
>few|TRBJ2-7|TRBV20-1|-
CSAQPGYNEQYF
TGCAGTGCTCAACCCGGTTACAATGAGCAGTACTTC
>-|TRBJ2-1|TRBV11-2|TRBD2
CASSQLAGKDNEQFF
TGTGCCAGCAGTCAACTAGCGGGGAAGGACAATGAGCAGTTCTTC
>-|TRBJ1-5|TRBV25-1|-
CASSESGASNQPQHF
TGTGCCAGCAGTGAATCAGGGGCGAGCAATCAGCCCCAGCATTTT
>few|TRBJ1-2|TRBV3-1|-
CASSQDRVKGYTF
TGTGCCAGCAGCCAAGATCGTGTGAAGGGCTACACCTTC
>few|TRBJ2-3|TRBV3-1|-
CASSPGIQTIYTDTQYF
TGTGCCAGCAGCCCCGGGATCCAAACAATCTACACAGATACGCAGTATTTT
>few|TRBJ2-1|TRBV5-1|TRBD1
CASSLLRGTGKDEQFF
TGCGCCAGCAGCTTGTTGCGGGGGACAGGGAAAGATGAGCAGTTCTTC
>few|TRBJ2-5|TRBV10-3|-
CAISEGDPTGFQETQYF
TGTGCCATCAGTGAGGGAGATCCGACAGGCTTCCAAGAGACCCAGTACTTC
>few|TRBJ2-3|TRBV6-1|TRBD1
CASSRDRGLDTQYF
TGTGCCAGCAGTAGGGACAGGGGCTTAGATACGCAGTATTTT
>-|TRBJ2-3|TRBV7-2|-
CASSSTTTSTDTQYF
TGTGCCAGCAGCTCTACTACCACTAGCACAGATACGCAGTATTTT
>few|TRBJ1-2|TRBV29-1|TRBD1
CSVTGQYASRGYTF
TGCAGCGTTACGGGACAGTACGCTTCTCGGGGCTACACCTTC
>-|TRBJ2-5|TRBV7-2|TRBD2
CASSSPAGGETQYF
TGTGCCAGCAGCTCTCCCGCGGGGGGAGAGACCCAGTACTTC
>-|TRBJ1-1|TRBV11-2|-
CASSLDPSLEAFF
TGTGCCAGCAGCCTCGACCCCTCCCTGGAAGCTTTCTTT
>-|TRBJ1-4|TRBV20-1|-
CSAKGQSNEKLFF
TGCAGTGCGAAAGGGCAGTCTAATGAAAAACTGTTTTTT
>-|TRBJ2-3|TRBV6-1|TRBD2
CASSPQLAGLSTDTQYF
TGTGCCAGCAGTCCACAGCTAGCGGGGCTCAGCACAGATACGCAGTATTTT
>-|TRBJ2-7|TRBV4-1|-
CAGSQFPGSSSYEQYF
TGCGCCGGCAGCCAGTTTCCAGGGTCCAGTTCCTACGAGCAGTACTTC
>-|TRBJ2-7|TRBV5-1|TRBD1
CASSLLIPGQGLDEQYF
TGCGCCAGCAGCTTACTAATTCCGGGACAGGGCTTGGACGAGCAGTACTTC
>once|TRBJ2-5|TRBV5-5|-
CASSFTWDTWGETQYF
TGTGCCAGCAGCTTCACGTGGGACACATGGGGAGAGACCCAGTACTTC
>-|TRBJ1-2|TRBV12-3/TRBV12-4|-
CASSFQGGSYGYTF
TGTGCCAGCAGTTTTCAAGGGGGGAGCTATGGCTACACCTTC
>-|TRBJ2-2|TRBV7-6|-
CASSLVGPDTGELFF
TGTGCCAGCAGCTTAGTGGGCCCGGACACCGGGGAGCTGTTTTTT
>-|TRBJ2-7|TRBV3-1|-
CASSQVNLKDTYEQYF
TGTGCCAGCAGCCAAGTAAACTTAAAAGACACCTACGAGCAGTACTTC
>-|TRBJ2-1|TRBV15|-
CATSRGYNEQFF
TGTGCCACCAGCAGAGGCTACAATGAGCAGTTCTTC
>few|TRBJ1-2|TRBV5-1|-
CASSLEQSNYGYTF
TGCGCCAGCAGCTTGGAACAGTCTAACTATGGCTACACCTTC
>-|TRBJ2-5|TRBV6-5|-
CASSYSMHQETQYF
TGTGCCAGCAGTTACTCGATGCACCAAGAGACCCAGTACTTC
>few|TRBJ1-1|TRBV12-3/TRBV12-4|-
CASSGPPGRWTEAFF
TGTGCCAGCAGTGGACCACCGGGGCGATGGACTGAAGCTTTCTTT
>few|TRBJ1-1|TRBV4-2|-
CASSQDGRWDMNTEAFF
TGTGCCAGCAGCCAAGATGGCAGGTGGGACATGAACACTGAAGCTTTCTTT
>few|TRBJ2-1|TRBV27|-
CASSFRSYNEQFF
TGTGCCAGCAGTTTTAGGTCCTACAATGAGCAGTTCTTC
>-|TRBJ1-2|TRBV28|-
CASSLQGIGGYTF
TGTGCCAGCAGTTTGCAGGGTATTGGTGGCTACACCTTC
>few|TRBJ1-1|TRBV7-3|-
CASSFFGGTEAFF
TGTGCCAGCAGCTTCTTTGGGGGCACTGAAGCTTTCTTT
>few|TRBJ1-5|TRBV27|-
CASSPSRGNQPQHF
TGTGCCAGCAGTCCTTCCAGGGGCAATCAGCCCCAGCATTTT
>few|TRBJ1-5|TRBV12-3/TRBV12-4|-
CASVSGRFGGLSNQPQHF
TGTGCCAGCGTATCTGGTCGTTTTGGGGGCCTTAGCAATCAGCCCCAGCATTTT
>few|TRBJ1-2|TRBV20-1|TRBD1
CSARAQGTDYGYTF
TGCAGTGCTAGAGCCCAAGGGACAGACTATGGCTACACCTTC
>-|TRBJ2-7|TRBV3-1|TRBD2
CASSPGLGPYEQYF
TGTGCCAGCAGCCCCGGACTAGGCCCCTACGAGCAGTACTTC
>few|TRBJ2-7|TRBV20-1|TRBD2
CSARVDYSGGSYEQYF
TGCAGTGCTAGAGTGGATTATAGCGGGGGGTCTTACGAGCAGTACTTC
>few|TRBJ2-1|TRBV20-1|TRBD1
CSARERDRDYEQFF
TGCAGTGCTAGAGAAAGGGACAGGGACTATGAGCAGTTCTTC
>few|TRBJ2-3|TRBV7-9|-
CASSLVEADTQYF
TGTGCCAGCAGCTTAGTCGAAGCAGATACGCAGTATTTT
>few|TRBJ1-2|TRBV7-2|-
CASSDQGYGYTF
TGTGCCAGCAGCGATCAGGGCTATGGCTACACCTTC
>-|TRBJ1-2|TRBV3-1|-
CASSYVGLRALGYGYTF
TGTGCCAGCAGCTACGTAGGGTTACGGGCGCTGGGCTATGGCTACACCTTC
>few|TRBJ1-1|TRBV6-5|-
CASSYGAGKTEAFF
TGTGCCAGCAGTTACGGGGCAGGGAAGACTGAAGCTTTCTTT
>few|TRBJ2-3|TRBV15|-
CATSRVYPDQEGHSSTDTQYF
TGTGCCACCAGCAGAGTGTACCCGGACCAGGAGGGCCATTCAAGCACAGATACGCAGTATTTT
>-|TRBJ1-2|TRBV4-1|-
CASSQDRSSGYTF
TGCGCCAGCAGCCAAGATCGATCGAGCGGCTACACCTTC
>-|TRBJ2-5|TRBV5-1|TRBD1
CASSFAPGQGFIQETQYF
TGCGCCAGCAGCTTCGCCCCGGGACAGGGGTTTATCCAAGAGACCCAGTACTTC
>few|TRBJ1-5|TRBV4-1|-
CASSFDRTSNQPQHF
TGCGCCAGCAGCTTCGACAGGACTAGCAATCAGCCCCAGCATTTT
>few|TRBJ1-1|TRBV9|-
CASSVATGSNTEAFF
TGTGCCAGCAGCGTAGCTACAGGGTCGAACACTGAAGCTTTCTTT
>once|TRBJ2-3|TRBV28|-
CASSLSPPDNTDTQYF
TGTGCCAGCAGTTTATCCCCGCCTGACAACACAGATACGCAGTATTTT
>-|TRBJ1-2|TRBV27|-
CASSLSGLAVLHNYGYTF
TGTGCCAGCAGTTTAAGTGGGCTCGCAGTACTCCATAACTATGGCTACACCTTC
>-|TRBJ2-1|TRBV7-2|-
CASSLGGAVEQFF
TGTGCCAGCAGCCTAGGGGGGGCGGTTGAGCAGTTCTTC
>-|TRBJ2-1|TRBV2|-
CASRDNEQFF
TGTGCCAGCCGGGACAATGAGCAGTTCTTC
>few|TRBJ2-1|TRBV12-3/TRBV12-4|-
CASSRGQFPQETQFF
TGTGCCAGCAGTCGAGGACAGTTCCCCCAAGAGACCCAGTTCTTC
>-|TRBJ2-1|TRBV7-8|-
CASSPYRDENSNEQFF
TGTGCCAGCAGCCCTTATCGAGACGAAAATTCCAATGAGCAGTTCTTC
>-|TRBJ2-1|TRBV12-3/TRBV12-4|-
CASTPLTGGGNEQFF
TGTGCCAGCACTCCTCTGACCGGGGGTGGCAATGAGCAGTTCTTC
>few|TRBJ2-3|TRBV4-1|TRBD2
CASRPREDTDTQYF
TGCGCCAGCAGGCCTCGGGAGGATACAGATACGCAGTATTTT
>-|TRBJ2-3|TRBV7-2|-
CASSKWRNTDTQYF
TGTGCCAGCAGCAAATGGAGAAACACAGATACGCAGTATTTT
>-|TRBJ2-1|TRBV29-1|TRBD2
CSAFVPGGVRDEQFF
TGCAGCGCCTTTGTACCGGGGGGGGTGAGGGACGAGCAGTTCTTC
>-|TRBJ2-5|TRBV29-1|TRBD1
CSGDQTGLETQYF
TGCAGCGGGGACCAGACAGGGCTAGAGACCCAGTACTTC
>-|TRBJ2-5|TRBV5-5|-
CASSTAETQYF
TGTGCCAGCAGCACAGCGGAGACCCAGTACTTC
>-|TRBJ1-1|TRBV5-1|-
CASSFGGLRGTEAFF
TGCGCCAGCAGCTTCGGCGGACTCCGTGGAACTGAAGCTTTCTTT